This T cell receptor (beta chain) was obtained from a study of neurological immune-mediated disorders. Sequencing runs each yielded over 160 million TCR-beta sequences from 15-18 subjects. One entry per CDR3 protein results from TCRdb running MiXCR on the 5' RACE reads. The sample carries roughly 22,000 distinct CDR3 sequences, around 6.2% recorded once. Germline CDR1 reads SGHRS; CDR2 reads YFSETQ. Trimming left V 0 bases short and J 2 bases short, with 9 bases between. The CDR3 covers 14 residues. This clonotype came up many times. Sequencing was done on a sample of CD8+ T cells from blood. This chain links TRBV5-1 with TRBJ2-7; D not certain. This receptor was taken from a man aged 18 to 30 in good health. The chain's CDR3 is CASSLVGLAYEQYF. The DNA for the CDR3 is TGCGCCAGCAGCTTGGTAGGCTTGGCCTACGAGCAGTACTTC.